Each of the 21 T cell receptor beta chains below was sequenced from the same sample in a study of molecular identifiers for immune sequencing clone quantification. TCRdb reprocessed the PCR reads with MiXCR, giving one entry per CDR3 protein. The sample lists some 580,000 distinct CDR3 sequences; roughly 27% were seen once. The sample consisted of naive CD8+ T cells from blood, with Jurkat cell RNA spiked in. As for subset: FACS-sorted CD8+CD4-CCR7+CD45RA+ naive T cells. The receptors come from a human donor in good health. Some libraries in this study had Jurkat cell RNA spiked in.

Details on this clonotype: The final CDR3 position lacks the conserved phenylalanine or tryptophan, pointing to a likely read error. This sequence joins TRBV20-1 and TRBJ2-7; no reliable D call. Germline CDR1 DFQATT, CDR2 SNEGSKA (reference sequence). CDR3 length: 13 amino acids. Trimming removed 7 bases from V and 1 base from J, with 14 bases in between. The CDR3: CSVQAHESYEQYL. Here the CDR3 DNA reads TGCAGTGTCCAAGCCCACGAATCCTACGAGCAGTACCTC.

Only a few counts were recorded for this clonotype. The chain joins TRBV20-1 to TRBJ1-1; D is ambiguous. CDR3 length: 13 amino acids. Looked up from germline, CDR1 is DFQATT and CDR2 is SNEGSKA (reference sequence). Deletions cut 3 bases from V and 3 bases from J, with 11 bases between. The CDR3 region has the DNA TGCAGTGCTAGCGGTTTGGGAGACACTGAAGCTTTCTTT. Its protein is CSASGLGDTEAFF.

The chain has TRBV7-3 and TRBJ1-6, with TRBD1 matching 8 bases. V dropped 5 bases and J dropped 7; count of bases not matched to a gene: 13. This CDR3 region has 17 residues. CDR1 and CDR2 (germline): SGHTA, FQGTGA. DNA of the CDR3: TGTGCCAGCAGCCCGCTAGGGATGACAGGGGTCAATTCACCCCTCCACTTT. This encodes CASSPLGMTGVNSPLHF.

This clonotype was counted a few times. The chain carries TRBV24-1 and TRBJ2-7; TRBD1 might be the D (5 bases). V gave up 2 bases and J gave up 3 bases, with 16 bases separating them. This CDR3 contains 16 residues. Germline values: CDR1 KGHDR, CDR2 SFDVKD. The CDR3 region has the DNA TGTGCCACCAGTGATTCTACCGACAGTTCCCTCTACGAGCAGTACTTC. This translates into CATSDSTDSSLYEQYF.

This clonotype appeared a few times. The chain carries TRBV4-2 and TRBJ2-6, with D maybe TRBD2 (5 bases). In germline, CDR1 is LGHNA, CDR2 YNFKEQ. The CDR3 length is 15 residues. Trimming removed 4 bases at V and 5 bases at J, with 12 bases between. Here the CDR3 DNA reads TGTGCCAGCAGCCCTAGCCGGGTCTGGGCCAACGTCCTGACTTTC. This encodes CASSPSRVWANVLTF.

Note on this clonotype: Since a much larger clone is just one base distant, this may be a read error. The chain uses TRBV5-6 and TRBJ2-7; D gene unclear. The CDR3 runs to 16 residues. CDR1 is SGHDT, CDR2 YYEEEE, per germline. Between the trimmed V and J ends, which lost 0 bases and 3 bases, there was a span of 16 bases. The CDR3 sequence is CASSLESFNRNYEQYF. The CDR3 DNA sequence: TGTGCCAGCAGCTTGGAGAGTTTCAACCGGAACTACGAGCAGTACTTC. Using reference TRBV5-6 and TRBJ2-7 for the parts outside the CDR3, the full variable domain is DAGVTQSPTHLIKTRGQQVTLRCSPKSGHDTVSWYQQALGQGPQFIFQYYEEEERQRGNFPDRFSGHQFPNYSSELNVNALLLGDSALYLCASSLESFNRNYEQYFGPGTRLTVT.

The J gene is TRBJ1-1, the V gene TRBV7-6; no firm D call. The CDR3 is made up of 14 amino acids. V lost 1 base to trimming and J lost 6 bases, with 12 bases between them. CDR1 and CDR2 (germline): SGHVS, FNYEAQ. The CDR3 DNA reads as TGTGCCAGCAGCTTAGGCTCCGGTTTCCCTGAAGCTTTCTTT. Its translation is CASSLGSGFPEAFF.

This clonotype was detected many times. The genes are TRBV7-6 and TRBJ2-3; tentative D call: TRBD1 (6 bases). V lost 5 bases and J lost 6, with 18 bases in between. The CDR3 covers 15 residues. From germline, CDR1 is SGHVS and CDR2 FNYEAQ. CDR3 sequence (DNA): TGTGCCAGCAGCAACCGACAGGCATTGGTGGATACGCAGTATTTT. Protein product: CASSNRQALVDTQYF. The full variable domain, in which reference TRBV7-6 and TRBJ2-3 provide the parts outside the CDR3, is GAGVSQSPRYKVTKRGQDVALRCDPISGHVSLYWYRQALGQGPEFLTYFNYEAQQDKSGLPNDRFSAERPEGSISTLTIQRTEQRDSAMYRCASSNRQALVDTQYFGPGTRLTVL.

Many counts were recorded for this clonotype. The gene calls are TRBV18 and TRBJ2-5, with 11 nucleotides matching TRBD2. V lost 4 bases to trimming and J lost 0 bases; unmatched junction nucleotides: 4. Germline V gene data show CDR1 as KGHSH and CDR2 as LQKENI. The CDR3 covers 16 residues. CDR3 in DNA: TGTGCCAGCTCACTACGACTAGCGGGGTACCAAGAGACCCAGTACTTC. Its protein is CASSLRLAGYQETQYF.

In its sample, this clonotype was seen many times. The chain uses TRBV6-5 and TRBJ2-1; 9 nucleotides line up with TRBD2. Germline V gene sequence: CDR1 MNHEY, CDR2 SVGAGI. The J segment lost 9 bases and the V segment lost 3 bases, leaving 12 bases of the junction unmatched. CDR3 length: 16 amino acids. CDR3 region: CASSYGMAGGPVEQFF. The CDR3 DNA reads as TGTGCCAGCAGTTATGGTATGGCGGGAGGGCCAGTTGAGCAGTTCTTC.

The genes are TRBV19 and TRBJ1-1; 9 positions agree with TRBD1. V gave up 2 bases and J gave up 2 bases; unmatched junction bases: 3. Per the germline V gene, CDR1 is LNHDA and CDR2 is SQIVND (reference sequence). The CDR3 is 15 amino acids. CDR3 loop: CASSITGGGNTEAFF. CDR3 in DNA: TGTGCCAGTAGTATAACAGGGGGCGGCAACACTGAAGCTTTCTTT.

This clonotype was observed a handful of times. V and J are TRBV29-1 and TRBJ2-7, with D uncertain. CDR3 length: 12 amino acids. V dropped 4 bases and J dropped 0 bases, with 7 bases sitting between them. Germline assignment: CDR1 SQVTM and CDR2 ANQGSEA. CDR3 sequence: CSVVGNSYEQYF. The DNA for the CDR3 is TGCAGCGTTGTCGGCAACTCCTACGAGCAGTACTTC.

CDR3 residues: CSAREGPVNQPQHF. CDR3 DNA sequence: TGCAGTGCTAGAGAAGGGCCGGTTAATCAGCCCCAGCATTTT. This chain links TRBV20-1 with TRBJ1-5, with unresolved D. The CDR3 runs to 14 residues. V was clipped by 0 bases and J by 4 bases, with 10 bases between them. Germline V gene lookup returns CDR1 DFQATT and CDR2 SNEGSKA (reference sequence).

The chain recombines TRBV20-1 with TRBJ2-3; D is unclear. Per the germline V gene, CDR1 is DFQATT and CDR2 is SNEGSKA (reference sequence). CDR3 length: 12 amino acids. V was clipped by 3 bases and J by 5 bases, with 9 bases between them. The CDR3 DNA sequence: TGCAGTGCTAGTGGTGGGTTAGATACGCAGTATTTT. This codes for CSASGGLDTQYF.

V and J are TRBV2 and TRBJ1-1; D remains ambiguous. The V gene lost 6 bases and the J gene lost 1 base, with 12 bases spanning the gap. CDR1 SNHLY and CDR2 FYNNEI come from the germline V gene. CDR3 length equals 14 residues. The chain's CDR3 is CASSNTPRNTEAFF. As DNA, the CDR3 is TGTGCCAGCAGCAACACACCCCGGAACACTGAAGCTTTCTTT. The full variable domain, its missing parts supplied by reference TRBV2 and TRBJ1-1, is EPEVTQTPSHQVTQMGQEVILRCVPISNHLYFYWYRQILGQKVEFLVSFYNNEISEKSEIFDDQFSVERPDGSNFTLKIRSTKLEDSAMYFCASSNTPRNTEAFFGQGTRLTVV.

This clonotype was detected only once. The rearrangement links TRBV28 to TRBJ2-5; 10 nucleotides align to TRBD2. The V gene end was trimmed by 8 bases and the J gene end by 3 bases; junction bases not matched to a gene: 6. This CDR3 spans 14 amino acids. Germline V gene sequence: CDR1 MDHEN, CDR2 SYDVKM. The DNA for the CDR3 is TGTGCCAGCGGAGAGCGGGGGGGGGAAGAGACCCAGTACTTC. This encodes CASGERGGEETQYF.

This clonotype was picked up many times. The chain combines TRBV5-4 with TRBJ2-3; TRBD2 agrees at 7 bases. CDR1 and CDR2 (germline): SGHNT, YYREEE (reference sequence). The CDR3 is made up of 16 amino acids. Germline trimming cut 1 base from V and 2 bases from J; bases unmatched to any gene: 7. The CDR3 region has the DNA TGTGCCAGCAGCTTGTGGGCTAGCGGAAACACAGATACGCAGTATTTT. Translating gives CASSLWASGNTDTQYF.

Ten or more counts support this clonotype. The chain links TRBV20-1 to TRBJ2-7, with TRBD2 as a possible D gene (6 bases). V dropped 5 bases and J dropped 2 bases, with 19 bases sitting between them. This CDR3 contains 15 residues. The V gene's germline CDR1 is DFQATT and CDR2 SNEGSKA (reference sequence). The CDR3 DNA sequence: TGCAGTGCTTCCCGGCGTTCCGGAGGGGCCTACGAGCAGTACTTC. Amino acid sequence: CSASRRSGGAYEQYF.

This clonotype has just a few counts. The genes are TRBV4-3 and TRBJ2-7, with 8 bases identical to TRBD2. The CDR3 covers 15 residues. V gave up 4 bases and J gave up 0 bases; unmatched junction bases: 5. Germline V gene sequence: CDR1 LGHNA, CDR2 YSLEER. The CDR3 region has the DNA TGCGCCAGCAGCCGGAGTAGCGGGACCTCCTACGAGCAGTACTTC. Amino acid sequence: CASSRSSGTSYEQYF.

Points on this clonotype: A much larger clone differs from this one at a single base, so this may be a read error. The CDR3 sequence is CASILSKTEAFF. CDR3 coding DNA: TGTGCCAGCATCTTGTCCAAAACTGAAGCTTTCTTT. V usage is TRBV28 and J usage is TRBJ1-1; no clear D gene. The CDR3 sequence is 12 residues long. CDR1 MDHEN and CDR2 SYDVKM come from the germline V gene. Trimming took off 7 bases at V and 5 bases at J, with 11 bases between the two ends. Full variable domain (remainder filled in from reference TRBV28 and TRBJ1-1): DVKVTQSSRYLVKRTGEKVFLECVQDMDHENMFWYRQDPGLGLRLIYFSYDVKMKEKGDIPEGYSVSREKKERFSLILESASTNQTSMYLCASILSKTEAFFGQGTRLTVV.

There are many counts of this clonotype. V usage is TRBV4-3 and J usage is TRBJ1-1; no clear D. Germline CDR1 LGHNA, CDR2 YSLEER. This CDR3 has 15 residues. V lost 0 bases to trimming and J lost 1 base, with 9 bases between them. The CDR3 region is CASSQDWHRNTEAFF. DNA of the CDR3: TGCGCCAGCAGCCAAGATTGGCACAGGAACACTGAAGCTTTCTTT.